The 19 T cell receptor beta chains below come from one sample, sequenced in a study of blood T cell repertoires in COVID-19. Sequencing was performed with immunoSEQ multiplex PCR; in TCRdb, only in-frame clones are kept and a portion is missing. The sample carries about 100,000 clones, around 87% recorded once. The sequenced sample consisted of peripheral blood. The receptors stem from a young woman with acute or convalescent COVID-19.

The rearrangement uses TRBV2 and TRBJ1-2; D remains unclear. Germline-derived CDR1 and CDR2 are SNHLY and FYNNEI. The V and J ends lost 1 base and 4 bases respectively, with 7 bases between them. The CDR3 covers 13 residues. CDR3 coding DNA: TGTGCCAGCAGTGAAGATATTTTCTATGGCTACACCTTC. Translation gives CASSEDIFYGYTF.

This chain joins TRBV7-3 and TRBJ2-6; weak D call: TRBD1 (6 bases). V shed 7 bases and J shed 4 bases, with 23 bases lying between them. From germline, CDR1 is SGHTA and CDR2 FQGTGA. The CDR3 contains 18 residues. The CDR3 DNA reads TGTGCCAGCACCTTGAACACGGTACAGGGCTCGGGGGCCAACGTCCTGACTTTC. Protein product: CASTLNTVQGSGANVLTF.

The chain links TRBV5-5 to TRBJ2-2; D perhaps matches TRBD2 (6 bases). Deletions cut 2 bases from V and 3 bases from J, with 14 bases between. This CDR3 has 16 residues. The germline CDR1 and CDR2 sequences are SGHKS and YYEKEE (reference sequence). DNA of the CDR3: TGTGCCAGCAGCTTTTCGGGGGTCCCGGACACCGGGGAGCTGTTTTTT. This translates into CASSFSGVPDTGELFF. Filled out from reference TRBV5-5 and TRBJ2-2, the complete variable domain reads DAGVTQSPTHLIKTRGQQVTLRCSPISGHKSVSWYQQVLGQGPQFIFQYYEKEERGRGNFPDRFSARQFPNYSSELNVNALLLGDSALYLCASSFSGVPDTGELFFGEGSRLTVL.

The genes are TRBV5-1 and TRBJ1-4; D gene unclear. V was cut by 0 bases and J by 0 bases, with 9 bases left in between. CDR1 is SGHRS, CDR2 YFSETQ, per germline. The CDR3 runs to 16 residues. CDR3 bases: TGCGCCAGCAGCTTGGCCATTACAGCAACTAATGAAAAACTGTTTTTT. Translating it yields CASSLAITATNEKLFF.

This clone was counted once. This chain's CDR3 is CASSPLSPESPLHF. CDR3 nucleotide sequence: TGTGCCAGCAGTCCCCTTTCCCCCGAGTCACCCCTCCACTTT. The chain is built from TRBV28 and TRBJ1-6; no clear D. Between the trimmed V and J ends, which lost 5 bases and 10 bases, there was a span of 15 bases. The germline gives CDR1 MDHEN, CDR2 SYDVKM. CDR3 length equals 14 residues.

The gene calls are TRBV4-1 and TRBJ2-1; no firm D call. From germline, CDR1 is MGHRA and CDR2 YSYEKL. The length of the CDR3 is 17 residues. The V end was cut by 1 base, the J end by 5 bases, with 18 bases between. The CDR3 loop is CASSQVPLGALDNEQFF. DNA of the CDR3: TGCGCCAGCAGCCAAGTCCCCCTAGGAGCCCTAGACAATGAGCAGTTCTTC.

This clone was picked up one time. The chain couples TRBV4-1 to TRBJ2-1; 9 nucleotides match TRBD2. CDR3 length: 16 amino acids. Germline V gene lookup returns CDR1 MGHRA and CDR2 YSYEKL. V was clipped by 0 bases and J by 2 bases; unmatched bases: 2. The CDR3 nucleotides are TGCGCCAGCAGCCAAGAAGGCGGGGGGGCCTACAATGAGCAGTTCTTC. This gives the protein CASSQEGGGAYNEQFF.

The chain combines TRBV2 with TRBJ2-3, with D tentatively TRBD2 (6 bases). V was pared by 8 bases and J by 7 bases, with 22 bases between. The germline V gene encodes CDR1 SNHLY and CDR2 FYNNEI. This CDR3 is 15 amino acids long. The CDR3 loop is CASGTGLRTSHTQYF. CDR3 nucleotide sequence: TGTGCCAGCGGGACCGGACTCAGAACTAGCCATACGCAGTATTTT.

The rearrangement joins TRBV12-3 or TRBV12-4 to TRBJ1-1; perhaps TRBD1 as D (6 bases). The CDR3 loop spans 13 amino acids. Deletions cut 6 bases from V and 1 base from J, with 9 bases between. The CDR3 DNA is TGTGCCAGCAGATGGACAGCGAACACTGAAGCTTTCTTT. It translates to CASRWTANTEAFF.

J is TRBJ2-7 and V is TRBV30; TRBD1 agrees at 11 bases. In germline, CDR1 is GTSNPN, CDR2 SVGIG (reference sequence). The J segment lost 3 bases and the V segment lost 2 bases, leaving 3 bases of the junction unmatched. This CDR3 region has 14 residues. Here the CDR3 reads CAWSLGTGGYEQYF. Written as DNA, the CDR3 is TGTGCCTGGAGTCTCGGGACAGGGGGCTACGAGCAGTACTTC.

This rearrangement joins TRBV2 to TRBJ1-1; 7 positions match TRBD1. J lost 4 bases, V lost 7 bases, and 6 bases had no gene match. Germline loops: CDR1 SNHLY, CDR2 FYNNEI. CDR3 length: 13 amino acids. The CDR3 loop is CASKDRVGTEAFF. Here the CDR3 DNA reads TGTGCCAGCAAAGACAGGGTGGGCACTGAAGCTTTCTTT.

This chain links TRBV12-1 with TRBJ1-2. TRBV12-1 counts as a pseudogene. This CDR3 region has 13 residues. In DNA, the CDR3 is TGTGCCAGCAGCTCCCCCTTCGGGTTGGGCTACACCTTC. Encoded protein: CASSSPFGLGYTF.

The table lists this clone with a count of one. This rearrangement joins TRBV2 to TRBJ1-4; 7 bases match TRBD1. The CDR3 sequence is 15 residues long. Germline V lookup: CDR1 SNHLY, CDR2 FYNNEI. V lost 6 bases and J lost 1; bases outside the gene matches: 5. The CDR3 DNA is TGTGCCAGCAGGGTTAACAGGGGAACTAATGAAAAACTGTTTTTT. This gives the protein CASRVNRGTNEKLFF. The entire variable domain, with the rest obtained from reference TRBV2 and TRBJ1-4, is as follows: EPEVTQTPSHQVTQMGQEVILRCVPISNHLYFYWYRQILGQKVEFLVSFYNNEISEKSEIFDDQFSVERPDGSNFTLKIRSTKLEDSAMYFCASRVNRGTNEKLFFGSGTQLSVL.

This chain uses TRBV15 with TRBJ1-2, with D perhaps TRBD1 (5 bases). The V gene lost 6 bases and the J gene lost 5 bases, with 13 bases spanning the gap. Per the germline V gene, CDR1 is LNHNV and CDR2 is YYDKDF (reference sequence). The CDR3 length is 13 residues. The CDR3 spells CATRGEGSYGYTF. The CDR3 nucleotides are TGTGCCACCAGGGGGGAGGGAAGTTATGGCTACACCTTC.

This clone has a single count. The CDR3 spells CASSYRPTYEQYF. Here the CDR3 DNA reads TGTGCCAGCTCTTACAGGCCGACCTACGAGCAGTACTTC. The chain joins TRBV27 to TRBJ2-7; the D gene is possibly TRBD1 (5 bases). V shed 8 bases and J shed 2 bases, with 13 bases lying between them. CDR3 length: 13 residues. Per the germline V gene, CDR1 is MNHEY and CDR2 is SMNVEV (reference sequence).

The rearrangement links TRBV28 to TRBJ2-5; 8 bases map to TRBD1. The CDR3 has 12 amino acids. V gave up 7 bases and J gave up 4 bases; unmatched junction bases: 2. The germline CDR1 and CDR2 sequences are MDHEN and SYDVKM. CDR3 DNA: TGTGCCAGCAAACAGGGGGTAGAGACCCAGTACTTC. Its translation is CASKQGVETQYF.

The gene calls are TRBV2 and TRBJ2-3, with TRBD2 matching 8 bases. CDR1 is SNHLY, CDR2 FYNNEI, per germline. V lost 6 bases to trimming and J lost 9 bases; unmatched junction nucleotides: 5. The CDR3 is 12 amino acids. As DNA, the CDR3 is TGTGCCAGCAGCACCGGACTAGCAACGCAGTATTTT. As protein: CASSTGLATQYF.

The J gene is TRBJ2-3, the V gene TRBV4-1; D might be TRBD2 (6 bases). The CDR3 contains 14 residues. The V and J ends lost 0 bases and 7 bases respectively, with 11 bases between them. Germline-derived CDR1 and CDR2 are MGHRA and YSYEKL. The CDR3 protein is CASSQDSGGYTQYF. CDR3 DNA: TGCGCCAGCAGCCAAGATAGCGGAGGGTATACGCAGTATTTT.

This clone was detected only once. Relative to the germline gene, one junction end is altered; a read error may explain this. The chain links TRBV15 to TRBJ1-5, with a possible D match to TRBD1 (6 bases). CDR1 and CDR2 from the germline V gene are LNHNV and YYDKDF (reference sequence). CDR3 length: 17 amino acids. In nucleotides, the CDR3 is TGTGCCACCAGCCGAGAGGGGGGGAGAGGAGCTAATCAGCCCCAGCATTTT. Protein sequence: CATSREGGRGANQPQHF.